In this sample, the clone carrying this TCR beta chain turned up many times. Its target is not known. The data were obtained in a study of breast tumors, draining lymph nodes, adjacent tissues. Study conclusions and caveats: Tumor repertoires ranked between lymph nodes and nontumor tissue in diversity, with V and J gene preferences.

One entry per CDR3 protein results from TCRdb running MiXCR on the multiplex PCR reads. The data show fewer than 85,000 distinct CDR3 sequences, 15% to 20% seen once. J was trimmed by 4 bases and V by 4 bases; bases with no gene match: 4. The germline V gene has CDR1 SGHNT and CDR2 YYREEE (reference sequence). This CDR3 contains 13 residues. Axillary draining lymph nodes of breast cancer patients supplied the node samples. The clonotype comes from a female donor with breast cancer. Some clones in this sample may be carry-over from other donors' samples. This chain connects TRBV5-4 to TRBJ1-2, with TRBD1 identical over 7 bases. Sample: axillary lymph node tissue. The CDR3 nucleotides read TGTGCCAGCAGCGAGGACAGGACCTATGGCTACACCTTC. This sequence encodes CASSEDRTYGYTF.